The 19 T cell receptor beta chains presented below share a single source sample, sequenced in a study of response to subunit inactivated influenza vaccine. TCRdb ran MiXCR on the RT-PCR reads and lists one entry per CDR3 protein. The sample lists around 500,000 distinct CDR3 sequences; approximately 10% were seen once. The sequences come from PBMCs from blood, collected roughly 47 days after vaccination. The receptors originated from a man over 45 who received an inactivated influenza vaccine.

This clonotype was detected only a few times. The chain is built from TRBV11-1 and TRBJ1-2; 7 bases agree with TRBD1. V lost 3 bases to trimming and J lost 8 bases; unmatched junction nucleotides: 21. In germline, CDR1 is SGHAT, CDR2 FQDESV (reference sequence). CDR3 size: 18 residues. This chain's CDR3 is CASSFVGQATTELKGYTF. Written as DNA, the CDR3 is TGTGCCAGCAGCTTCGTTGGACAGGCGACAACTGAATTGAAGGGCTACACCTTC.

In this sample, this clonotype turned up a few times. V and J are TRBV7-8 and TRBJ2-7; the D gene is possibly TRBD2 (6 bases). This CDR3 is built from 15 residues. Germline CDR1 SGHVS, CDR2 FQNEAQ. V lost 7 bases to trimming and J lost 4 bases, with 20 bases between them. The CDR3 DNA sequence: TGTGCCAGCATCCCCACAGCCGGGGGTCCGTACGAGCAGTACTTC. Translated, it gives CASIPTAGGPYEQYF.

This clonotype was seen a handful of times. The chain has TRBV12-3 or TRBV12-4 and TRBJ2-2, with D unresolved. With 6 bases removed from V and 7 bases from J, the gap between germline ends came to 12 bases. The CDR3 covers 13 residues. CDR3 nucleotide sequence: TGTGCCAGCAGCCCAACTCCGATCGGGGAGCTGTTTTTT. Translating gives CASSPTPIGELFF.

This chain uses TRBV10-1 with TRBJ2-3, with D possibly matching TRBD1 (6 bases). CDR3 size: 16 residues. V was cut by 0 bases and J by 1 base, with 11 bases left in between. Per germline, CDR1 WNHNN and CDR2 SYGVQD (reference sequence). The CDR3 sequence: CASSESLTGGTDTQYF. CDR3 nucleotides: TGCGCCAGCAGTGAGTCTTTGACAGGCGGCACAGATACGCAGTATTTT.

This clonotype appeared a few times. The genes are TRBV14 and TRBJ2-4; D is perhaps TRBD1 (5 bases). The CDR3 consists of 14 residues. Germline CDR1 is SGHDN and CDR2 is FVKESK. V lost 3 bases and J lost 1, with 7 bases in between. Written as DNA, the CDR3 is TGTGCCAGCAGCCATAGGGGTGCCAAAAACATTCAGTACTTC. The encoded protein is CASSHRGAKNIQYF.

This clonotype appeared a few times. This sequence joins TRBV28 and TRBJ2-1; D is possibly TRBD2 (7 bases). The CDR3 extends over 15 amino acids. V was clipped by 10 bases and J by 7 bases, with 23 bases between them. Per the germline V gene, CDR1 is MDHEN and CDR2 is SYDVKM. The CDR3 DNA sequence: TGTGCCACGTGGGAGGGGGACGAAATCAAGAATGAGCAGTTCTTC. Translation gives CATWEGDEIKNEQFF. Looking up the rest from reference TRBV28 and TRBJ2-1 gives the full variable domain: DVKVTQSSRYLVKRTGEKVFLECVQDMDHENMFWYRQDPGLGLRLIYFSYDVKMKEKGDIPEGYSVSREKKERFSLILESASTNQTSMYLCATWEGDEIKNEQFFGPGTRLTVL.

This clonotype appeared a few times. This chain joins TRBV15 and TRBJ2-2; D is uncertain. The ends were cut back, 2 bases at V and 1 base at J, with 5 bases in the middle. This CDR3 region has 14 residues. Germline lookup yields CDR1 LNHNV and CDR2 YYDKDF (reference sequence). CDR3 sequence reads: CATSRSGNTGELFF. The DNA for the CDR3 is TGTGCCACCAGCAGATCCGGGAACACCGGGGAGCTGTTTTTT.

This chain links TRBV20-1 with TRBJ2-7; 9 nucleotides line up with TRBD1. V gave up 4 bases and J gave up 2 bases; unmatched junction bases: 18. Per germline, CDR1 DFQATT and CDR2 SNEGSKA (reference sequence). CDR3 size: 18 residues. Here the CDR3 reads CSATPETGGYSATYEQYF. The CDR3 nucleotides are TGCAGTGCTACCCCCGAAACAGGGGGCTACTCTGCCACCTACGAGCAGTACTTC.

This clonotype was detected only a few times. The V gene is TRBV7-8, the J gene TRBJ2-3; 9 nucleotides line up with TRBD2. The CDR3 runs to 18 residues. V lost 4 bases, J lost 1 base, and 12 bases stayed unmatched. Germline CDR1 is SGHVS and CDR2 is FQNEAQ. CDR3 coding DNA: TGTGCCAGCAGCTCCTACTATATAGCGGGAGAGCGCACAGATACGCAGTATTTT. Translated: CASSSYYIAGERTDTQYF. Variable domain in full (rest from reference TRBV7-8 and TRBJ2-3): GAGVSQSPRYKVAKRGQDVALRCDPISGHVSLFWYQQALGQGPEFLTYFQNEAQLDKSGLPSDRFFAERPEGSVSTLKIQRTQQEDSAVYLCASSSYYIAGERTDTQYFGPGTRLTVL.

This clonotype appeared many times. The V call is TRBV7-2, the J call TRBJ2-1; D uncertain. The length of the CDR3 is 12 residues. The germline V and J ends were trimmed by 3 bases and 9 bases, with 9 bases remaining between them. The germline V gene has CDR1 SGHTA and CDR2 FQGNSA. CDR3 in DNA: TGTGCCAGCAGCTTTGAGCTCGGTGAGCAGTTCTTC. Protein: CASSFELGEQFF.

The CDR3 DNA follows: TGTGCCATCAGTGCGACCCCGGATACGCAGTATTTT. Residues: CAISATPDTQYF. V gene TRBV10-3 combines with J gene TRBJ2-3; D is ambiguous. V lost 4 bases, J lost 6 bases, and 8 bases lay in between. Looked up from germline, CDR1 is ENHRY and CDR2 is SYGVKD. The CDR3 loop spans 12 amino acids.

This clonotype was seen many times. The J gene is TRBJ2-5, the V gene TRBV7-2; 7 positions agree with TRBD1. V lost 3 bases, J lost 2 bases, and 3 bases stayed unmatched. Germline values: CDR1 SGHTA, CDR2 FQGNSA. This CDR3 spans 14 amino acids. CDR3 in amino acids: CASSLNRGQETQYF. The CDR3 coding sequence is TGTGCCAGCAGCTTGAACAGGGGACAAGAGACCCAGTACTTC.

This clonotype was detected only a few times. The chain recombines TRBV7-2 with TRBJ2-5; 7 bases are a match to TRBD2. This CDR3 contains 16 residues. Germline V gene sequence: CDR1 SGHTA, CDR2 FQGNSA. The trim removed 0 bases at V and 5 bases at J, leaving 9 bases unmatched. This CDR3 reads CASSLAGEQGGETQYF. CDR3 bases: TGTGCCAGCAGCTTAGCGGGGGAGCAGGGAGGGGAGACCCAGTACTTC.

The rearrangement links TRBV6-2 or TRBV6-3 to TRBJ2-1, with a tentative D call TRBD2 (5 bases). This CDR3 is built from 13 residues. CDR1 is MNHEY and CDR2 is SVGEGT in the germline V gene. Trimming stripped 10 bases from V and 2 bases from J, with 12 bases between. The CDR3, as DNA: TGTGCCACAAGTATGGAGGCCTACAATGAGCAGTTCTTC. It translates to CATSMEAYNEQFF.

This clonotype was recorded a few times. V usage is TRBV12-3 or TRBV12-4 and J usage is TRBJ1-1; no reliable D call. The CDR3 totals 12 residues. With 5 bases removed from V and 4 bases from J, the gap between germline ends came to 8 bases. The CDR3 sequence is CASSPWSTEAFF. The CDR3 DNA reads TGTGCCAGCAGTCCATGGAGCACTGAAGCTTTCTTT.

The rearrangement uses TRBV5-4 and TRBJ2-7, with 7 bases that match TRBD2. The CDR3 is 14 residues long. Unmatched junction bases numbered 10, after V lost 4 bases and J lost 6 bases. Looked up from germline, CDR1 is SGHNT and CDR2 is YYREEE (reference sequence). CDR3 DNA: TGTGCCAGCAGCCGAGGACTCGCGGGAGTCGAGCAGTACTTC. Protein sequence: CASSRGLAGVEQYF.

This clonotype was picked up many times. The genes are TRBV6-1 and TRBJ2-1, with 7 bases identical to TRBD1. Germline CDR1 is MNHNS and CDR2 is SASEGT. V was clipped by 5 bases and J by 5 bases; unmatched bases: 6. The CDR3 is made up of 14 amino acids. The DNA for the CDR3 is TGTGCCAGCAGTCAATACAGGGGAAACAATGAGCAGTTCTTC. As protein: CASSQYRGNNEQFF.

The chain's CDR3 is CASSLVAGSRKDTQYF. CDR3 coding DNA: TGTGCCAGCAGCTTAGTGGCGGGAAGCAGGAAAGATACGCAGTATTTT. The chain has TRBV11-2 and TRBJ2-3, with D tentatively TRBD2 (6 bases). V was cut by 1 base and J by 5 bases, with 16 bases left in between. Germline CDR1 and CDR2: SGHAT and FQNNGV. The CDR3 length is 16 residues.

The chain uses TRBV7-2 and TRBJ2-5, with no clear D. Germline V CDR1 and CDR2: SGHTA, FQGNSA. The CDR3 extends over 14 amino acids. The V and J ends lost 5 bases and 2 bases respectively, with 12 bases between them. CDR3 sequence reads: CASSAQARQETQYF. CDR3 DNA: TGTGCCAGCAGCGCGCAAGCGCGACAAGAGACCCAGTACTTC.